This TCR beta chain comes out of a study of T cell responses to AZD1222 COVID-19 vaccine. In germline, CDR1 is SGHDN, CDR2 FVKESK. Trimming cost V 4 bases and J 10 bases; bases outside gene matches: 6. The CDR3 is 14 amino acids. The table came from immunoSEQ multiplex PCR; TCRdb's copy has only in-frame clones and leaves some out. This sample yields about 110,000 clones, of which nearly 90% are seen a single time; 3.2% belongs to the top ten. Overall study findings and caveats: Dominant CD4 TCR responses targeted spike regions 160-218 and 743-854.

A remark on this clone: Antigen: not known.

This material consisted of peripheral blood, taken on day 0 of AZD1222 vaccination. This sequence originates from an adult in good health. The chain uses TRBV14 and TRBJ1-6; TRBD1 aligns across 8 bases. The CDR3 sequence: CASSRAGGGSPLHF. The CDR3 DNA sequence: TGTGCCAGCAGCCGGGCAGGGGGCGGCTCACCCCTCCACTTT.